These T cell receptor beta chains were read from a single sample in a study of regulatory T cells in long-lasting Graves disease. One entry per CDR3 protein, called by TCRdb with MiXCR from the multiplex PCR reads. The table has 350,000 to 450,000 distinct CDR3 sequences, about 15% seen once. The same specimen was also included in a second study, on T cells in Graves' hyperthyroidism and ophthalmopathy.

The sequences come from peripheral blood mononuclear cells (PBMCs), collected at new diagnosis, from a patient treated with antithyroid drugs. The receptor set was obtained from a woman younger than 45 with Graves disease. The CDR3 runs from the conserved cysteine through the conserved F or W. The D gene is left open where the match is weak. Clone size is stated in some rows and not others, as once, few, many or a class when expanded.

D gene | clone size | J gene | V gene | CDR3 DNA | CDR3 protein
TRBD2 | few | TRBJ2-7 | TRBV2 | TGTGCCAGCAGCGACCAGCGGGACCAGCCCTACGAGCAGTACTTC | CASSDQRDQPYEQYF
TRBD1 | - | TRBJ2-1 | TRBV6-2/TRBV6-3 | TGTGCCAGCAGGCACGGGACAGAAGCTCGCAATGAGCAGTTCTTC | CASRHGTEARNEQFF
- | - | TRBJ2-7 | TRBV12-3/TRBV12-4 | TGTGCCAGCAGTTCGGGTCCCCGGGGGTACGAGCAGTACTTC | CASSSGPRGYEQYF
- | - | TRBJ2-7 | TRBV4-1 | TGCGCCTGCAGCCAAGATCCGGGTCCCCTCAGAACCGAGCAGTACTTC | CACSQDPGPLRTEQYF
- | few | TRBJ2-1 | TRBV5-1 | TGCGCCAGCAGCTATGACCACAATGAGCAGTTCTTC | CASSYDHNEQFF
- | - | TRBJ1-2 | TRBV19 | TGTGCCAGTAGTATCGGACAGTCTCGTGTAGGAGGCTACACCTTC | CASSIGQSRVGGYTF
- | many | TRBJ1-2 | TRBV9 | TGTGCCAGCAGCGTAGGCGGCTACGGGACATATGGCTACACCTTC | CASSVGGYGTYGYTF
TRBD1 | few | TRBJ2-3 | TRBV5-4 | TGTGCCAGCAGCTTGGAAGTGACAGGGGGAAGCACAGATACGCAGTATTTT | CASSLEVTGGSTDTQYF
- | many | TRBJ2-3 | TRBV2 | TGTGCCAGCATCTCCCCGCAGGATACGCAGTATTTT | CASISPQDTQYF
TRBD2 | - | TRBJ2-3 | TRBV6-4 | TGTGCCAGCAGTGTAAGGTCAGCGGGGCCAGATACGCAGTATTTT | CASSVRSAGPDTQYF
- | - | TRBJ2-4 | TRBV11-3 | TGTGCCAGCAGCCATCCCCTAGGGACGCCCCTGGGGGACATTCAGTACTTC | CASSHPLGTPLGDIQYF
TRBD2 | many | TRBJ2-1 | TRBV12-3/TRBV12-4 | TGTGCCAGCAGTTCCGGAGGACCTAGCGGGTTCTCCTACAATGAGCAGTTCTTC | CASSSGGPSGFSYNEQFF
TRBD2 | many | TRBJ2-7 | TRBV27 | TGTGCCAGCAGTTTAAGGGAGGGGCTAGCGGGAGGACTATCATACGAGCAGTACTTC | CASSLREGLAGGLSYEQYF
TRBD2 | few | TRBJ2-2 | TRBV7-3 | TGTGCCAGCAGCCTTGCCGCGGGGGGGGCGAACACCGGGGAGCTGTTTTTT | CASSLAAGGANTGELFF
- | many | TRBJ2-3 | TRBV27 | TGTGCCAGCAGTTTCACGGATACTAGCACAGATACGCAGTATTTT | CASSFTDTSTDTQYF
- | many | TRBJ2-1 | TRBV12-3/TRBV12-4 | TGTGCCAGCTCGAAAGTGGATGAGCAGTTCTTC | CASSKVDEQFF
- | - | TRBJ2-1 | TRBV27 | TGTGCCAGCAGTTTAAGGTGGAACAACAATGAGCAGTTCTTC | CASSLRWNNNEQFF
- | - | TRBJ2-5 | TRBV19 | TGTGCCAGTAGTCGTACTAGGCGAGAGACCCAGTACTTC | CASSRTRRETQYF
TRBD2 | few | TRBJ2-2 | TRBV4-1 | TGCGCCAGCAGCCTAGGGACTAGCGGGAGTTTAGACACCGGGGAGCTGTTTTTT | CASSLGTSGSLDTGELFF
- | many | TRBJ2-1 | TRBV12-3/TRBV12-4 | TGTGCCAGCAGTTTAGCTGCCCTCCACTACAATGAGCAGTTCTTC | CASSLAALHYNEQFF
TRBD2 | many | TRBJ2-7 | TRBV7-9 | TGTGCCAGCAGCCCGACGACTAGCGGGGCGTCCTACGAGCAGTACTTC | CASSPTTSGASYEQYF
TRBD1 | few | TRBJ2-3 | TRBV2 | TGCGCCAGCAGCCCATTACTAGGGGGCTCGGTAGATACGCAGTATTTT | CASSPLLGGSVDTQYF
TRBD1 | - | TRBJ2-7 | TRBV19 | TGTGCCAGTAGTCCCCGGGACAGGACCCCCTACGAGCAGTACTTC | CASSPRDRTPYEQYF
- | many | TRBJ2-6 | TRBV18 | TGTGCCAGCTCACCAGTGCTCTCTGGGGCCAACGTCCTGACTTTC | CASSPVLSGANVLTF
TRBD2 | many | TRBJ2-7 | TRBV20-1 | TGCAGTGCTTGGGGGGAGGGTGCCTACGAGCAGTACTTC | CSAWGEGAYEQYF
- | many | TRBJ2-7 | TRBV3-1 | TGTGCCAGCAGCCAAGGGTCCGCCTACGAGCAGTACTTC | CASSQGSAYEQYF
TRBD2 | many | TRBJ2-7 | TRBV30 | TGTGCCTGGCTAGCGGGAGTTCCTTACGAGCAGTACTTC | CAWLAGVPYEQYF
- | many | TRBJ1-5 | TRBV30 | TGTGCCTGGAGTCCTCCGACTTGGGATTTT | CAWSPPTWDF
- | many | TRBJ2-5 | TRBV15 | TGTGCCACCAGCAGAGATCCCAGGGCCGGAGAGACCCAGTACTTC | CATSRDPRAGETQYF